This T cell receptor (beta chain) was found in a study of shared clonotypes between healthy human individuals. V lost 2 bases and J 3 bases, leaving 18 bases between the germline ends. Germline CDR1 is GTSNPN and CDR2 is SVGIG (reference sequence). There are 16 residues in the CDR3. Using immunoSEQ multiplex PCR, the repertoire was profiled, and TCRdb retains in-frame clones only, with some absent. The data show some 1 million clones, approximately 76% seen once. Source material: memory CD4+ T cells sorted from blood. Subset: CD45RA-negative fraction. This chain links TRBV30 with TRBJ2-3, with no clear D. The clonotype originates from a man aged 18 to 30 in good health. The CDR3 nucleotides read TGTGCCTGGAGTCCTCTCAATAGGGTCGGGACAGATACGCAGTATTTT. Its translation: CAWSPLNRVGTDTQYF.